The 28 T cell receptor beta chains given below trace back to one sample, sequenced in a study of technical replicates of blood from a handful of donors. Only in-frame clones appear in the TCRdb table, and some are missing; sequencing was by immunoSEQ multiplex PCR. The table records under 80,000 clones, roughly 89% of them present only once. What was sequenced was PBMCs. These receptors all stem from a human donor in good health. Some clones in this sample may be carry-over from other donors' samples.

The chain uses TRBV15 and TRBJ2-5; 7 nucleotides match TRBD1. Germline assignment: CDR1 LNHNV and CDR2 YYDKDF (reference sequence). There are 14 residues in the CDR3. The ends lost 3 bases at V and 2 bases at J; junction bases unmatched: 3. The chain's CDR3 is CATSRMGQQETQYF. CDR3 DNA sequence: TGTGCCACCAGCAGGATGGGACAGCAAGAGACCCAGTACTTC.

The chain combines TRBV29-1 with TRBJ1-2, with a weak D call TRBD1 (5 bases). This CDR3 contains 14 residues. Deletions cut 6 bases from V and 3 bases from J, with 17 bases between. The V gene's germline CDR1 is SQVTM and CDR2 ANQGSEA. The DNA for the CDR3 is TGCAGCGTGCCTTCTTACAGGAGAGACTATGGCTACACCTTC. Its translation is CSVPSYRRDYGYTF.

The V and J genes are TRBV6-1 and TRBJ1-2, with TRBD1 as a possible D gene (5 bases). Deletions cut 0 bases from V and 5 bases from J, with 10 bases between. CDR1 and CDR2 from the germline V gene are MNHNS and SASEGT. The CDR3 extends over 14 amino acids. CDR3 DNA sequence: TGTGCCAGCAGTGAAGCGTTCAGGGAATATGGCTACACCTTC. Residues: CASSEAFREYGYTF.

This chain uses TRBV14 with TRBJ2-7, with 11 bases identical to TRBD2. Germline values: CDR1 SGHDN, CDR2 FVKESK. The CDR3 is 15 amino acids. V shed 3 bases and J 2 bases; nucleotides not matched to a gene: 3. For the CDR3, the DNA is TGTGCCAGCAGCCACCCGGGACTAGCGGCCTACGAGCAGTACTTC. It yields the protein CASSHPGLAAYEQYF.

The rearrangement uses TRBV5-1 and TRBJ1-3, with a tentative D call TRBD1 (6 bases). The CDR3 is 16 residues long. Trimming removed 0 bases from V and 4 bases from J, with 14 bases in between. Germline CDR1 reads SGHRS; CDR2 reads YFSETQ. CDR3 amino acids: CASSLALGGGGNTIYF. The CDR3 region has the DNA TGCGCCAGCAGCTTGGCCCTTGGGGGCGGAGGAAACACCATATATTTT.

J is TRBJ2-3 and V is TRBV6-9; the match to TRBD2 covers 12 bases. CDR1 MNHGY and CDR2 SVAAGI come from the germline V gene. CDR3 length: 15 residues. V trimming: 4 bases; J trimming: 4 bases; junction bases outside the gene matches: 3. CDR3 protein: CASSSTSGGPDTQYF. The CDR3 DNA follows: TGTGCCAGCAGTTCCACTAGCGGGGGGCCAGATACGCAGTATTTT.

The chain carries TRBV29-1 and TRBJ2-7; 8 bases align to TRBD1. The V gene end was trimmed by 7 bases and the J gene end by 0 bases; junction bases not matched to a gene: 8. The CDR3 extends over 14 amino acids. Germline V CDR1 and CDR2: SQVTM, ANQGSEA. CDR3 DNA: TGCAGCGCAGGACAGGGTTTCGGCTCCTACGAGCAGTACTTC. Amino acid sequence: CSAGQGFGSYEQYF.

CDR3 loop: CASSPLFSPDTQYF. The DNA of the CDR3 is TGTGCCAGCTCACCTCTCTTTAGCCCCGATACGCAGTATTTT. The rearrangement joins TRBV18 to TRBJ2-3, with D uncertain. The CDR3 runs 14 residues. V gave up 3 bases and J gave up 6 bases, with 13 bases separating them. Germline assignment: CDR1 KGHSH and CDR2 LQKENI.

J is TRBJ1-4 and V is TRBV4-1; the D gene is possibly TRBD1 (6 bases). The CDR3 has 16 amino acids. Trimming took 0 bases from V and 7 from J, leaving 15 bases between them. Germline lookup yields CDR1 MGHRA and CDR2 YSYEKL. The DNA for the CDR3 is TGCGCCAGCAGCCAAGATGGCGGGGGCGGACGTGAAAAACTGTTTTTT. It codes for CASSQDGGGGREKLFF.

The chain combines TRBV11-2 with TRBJ2-2, with 7 bases matching TRBD2. The CDR3 runs 12 residues. Germline values: CDR1 SGHAT, CDR2 FQNNGV. Losses at the gene ends were 8 bases for V and 6 bases for J; bases not matched to a gene: 3. CDR3 in amino acids: CASGRGPGELFF. CDR3 coding DNA: TGTGCCAGCGGGAGGGGCCCCGGGGAGCTGTTTTTT. Combining the CDR3 with reference TRBV11-2 and TRBJ2-2 gives the whole variable domain EAGVAQSPRYKIIEKRQSVAFWCNPISGHATLYWYQQILGQGPKLLIQFQNNGVVDDSQLPKDRFSAERLKGVDSTLKIQPAKLEDSAVYLCASGRGPGELFFGEGSRLTVL.

This chain joins TRBV18 and TRBJ1-5; D uncertain. The CDR3 loop spans 13 amino acids. Trimming took off 1 base at V and 5 bases at J, with 6 bases between the two ends. Germline V gene sequence: CDR1 KGHSH, CDR2 LQKENI. Here the CDR3 reads CASSPLFDQPQHF. CDR3 in DNA: TGTGCCAGCTCACCACTTTTCGATCAGCCCCAGCATTTT.

The chain employs TRBV6-5 and TRBJ2-4; D gene ambiguous. CDR1 and CDR2 from the germline V gene are MNHEY and SVGAGI. The V and J ends lost 5 bases and 0 bases respectively, with 11 bases between them. The CDR3 is 15 residues long. The CDR3 reads CASSKQSLAKNIQYF. CDR3 coding DNA: TGTGCCAGCAGTAAACAGAGTCTAGCCAAAAACATTCAGTACTTC.

The chain joins TRBV2 to TRBJ1-1; 7 positions match TRBD1. Germline values: CDR1 SNHLY, CDR2 FYNNEI. V shed 5 bases, J shed 3 bases, and the junction held 18 bases outside the gene matches. CDR3 length equals 18 residues. The CDR3 bases are TGTGCCAGCAGTAGCCCGGACAGGCTCCTTGGGTGGTACACTGAAGCTTTCTTT. This codes for CASSSPDRLLGWYTEAFF.

The CDR3 DNA follows: TGTGCCAGCAGCTACCGGGACAGAGAGCAAGAGACCCAGTACTTC. Translated, it gives CASSYRDREQETQYF. The V gene is TRBV7-2, the J gene TRBJ2-5; 7 positions agree with TRBD1. In germline, CDR1 is SGHTA, CDR2 FQGNSA. V lost 4 bases and J lost 2; bases outside the gene matches: 7. The CDR3 has 15 residues.

The rearrangement uses TRBV7-6 and TRBJ2-2; 10 bases match TRBD2. The CDR3 extends over 16 amino acids. Germline CDR1 reads SGHVS; CDR2 reads FNYEAQ. V lost 3 bases and J lost 4; bases outside the gene matches: 5. This chain's CDR3 is CASSFPSGSSTGELFF. The DNA for the CDR3 is TGTGCCAGCAGCTTTCCTAGCGGGAGTAGCACCGGGGAGCTGTTTTTT.

V is TRBV19 and J is TRBJ1-1, with 7 nucleotides matching TRBD1. V lost 6 bases, J lost 5 bases, and 9 bases stayed unmatched. This CDR3 is built from 14 residues. Germline V lookup: CDR1 LNHDA, CDR2 SQIVND (reference sequence). CDR3 in DNA: TGTGCCAGTAGGGAGACAGGGTCCGGTACTGAAGCTTTCTTT. Amino acids: CASRETGSGTEAFF.

This chain connects TRBV9 to TRBJ1-4, with TRBD1 identical over 7 bases. J lost 3 bases, V lost 4 bases, and 6 bases had no gene match. The CDR3 is made up of 15 amino acids. From germline, CDR1 is SGDLS and CDR2 YYNGEE. For the CDR3, the DNA is TGTGCCAGCAGCCTGTACAGGGGACCTAATGAAAAACTGTTTTTT. Amino acids: CASSLYRGPNEKLFF.

The genes are TRBV13 and TRBJ2-2, with D perhaps matching TRBD1 (6 bases). V was trimmed by 3 bases and J by 7 bases, leaving 18 bases between them. In germline, CDR1 is PRHDT, CDR2 FYEKMQ (reference sequence). This CDR3 has 16 residues. CDR3: CASSLTGTLGYGELFF. For the CDR3, the DNA is TGTGCCAGCAGCTTGACCGGGACACTCGGCTACGGGGAGCTGTTTTTT.

The chain has TRBV4-3 and TRBJ2-2; tentatively, D is TRBD2 (5 bases). Between the trimmed V and J ends, which lost 4 bases and 4 bases, there was a span of 7 bases. The CDR3 sequence is 13 residues long. In germline, CDR1 is LGHNA, CDR2 YSLEER. CDR3 coding DNA: TGCGCCAGCAGCCCGCGGGCCACCGGGGAGCTGTTTTTT. Amino acid sequence: CASSPRATGELFF.

The V call is TRBV7-9, the J call TRBJ1-6, with unresolved D. The CDR3 runs 15 residues. Germline-derived CDR1 and CDR2 are SEHNR and FQNEAQ (reference sequence). With 2 bases removed from V and 10 bases from J, the gap between germline ends came to 15 bases. CDR3 bases: TGTGCCAGCAGCTTAAAGGTAGTAGAGGAGTCACCCCTCCACTTT. This codes for CASSLKVVEESPLHF.

The chain joins TRBV7-9 to TRBJ1-1, with TRBD1 matching 11 bases. This CDR3 comprises 15 residues. Germline trimming cut 6 bases from V and 5 bases from J; bases unmatched to any gene: 8. Looked up from germline, CDR1 is SEHNR and CDR2 is FQNEAQ (reference sequence). For the CDR3, the DNA is TGTGCCAGCAGATCCGGACAGGGGGCTTGGACTGAAGCTTTCTTT. Translated, it gives CASRSGQGAWTEAFF.

The chain carries TRBV30 and TRBJ2-7, with D uncertain. The germline V gene has CDR1 GTSNPN and CDR2 SVGIG (reference sequence). With 2 bases removed from V and 2 bases from J, the gap between germline ends came to 10 bases. The CDR3 is made up of 13 amino acids. The DNA of the CDR3 is TGTGCCTGGAGTACGCTAGTCACCTACGAGCAGTACTTC. Its translation: CAWSTLVTYEQYF. Supplemented by reference TRBV30 and TRBJ2-7, the full variable domain reads SQTIHQWPATLVQPVGSPLSLECTVEGTSNPNLYWYRQAAGRGLQLLFYSVGIGQISSEVPQNLSASRPQDRQFILSSKKLLLSDSGFYLCAWSTLVTYEQYFGPGTRLTVT.

V and J are TRBV29-1 and TRBJ1-1; D is undetermined. CDR3 length equals 12 residues. With 4 bases removed from V and 0 bases from J, the gap between germline ends came to 6 bases. CDR1 SQVTM and CDR2 ANQGSEA come from the germline V gene. The CDR3 DNA sequence: TGCAGCGTTGGTTCTATGAACACTGAAGCTTTCTTT. It codes for CSVGSMNTEAFF.

The V call is TRBV29-1, the J call TRBJ2-5; 7 nucleotides align to TRBD1. The CDR3 has 13 amino acids. Per the germline V gene, CDR1 is SQVTM and CDR2 is ANQGSEA. V dropped 7 bases and J dropped 0; count of bases not matched to a gene: 5. CDR3 bases: TGCAGCGCAGGACAGGCGTACCAAGAGACCCAGTACTTC. Protein product: CSAGQAYQETQYF.

The chain links TRBV19 to TRBJ2-7; TRBD2 agrees at 7 bases. After removal of 5 bases from V and 6 bases from J, the junction contained 13 bases not matched to a gene. This CDR3 has 15 amino acids. CDR1 and CDR2 from the germline V gene are LNHDA and SQIVND (reference sequence). CDR3 DNA sequence: TGTGCCAGTAGTGAGGGAGGGGAAGGTTGGGCCGAGCAGTACTTC. The encoded protein is CASSEGGEGWAEQYF.

The gene calls are TRBV29-1 and TRBJ1-1; perhaps TRBD1 as D (6 bases). Trimming removed 2 bases at V and 2 bases at J, with 12 bases between. The CDR3 extends over 14 amino acids. CDR1 SQVTM and CDR2 ANQGSEA come from the germline V gene. The CDR3 region is CSVERTELNTEAFF. The CDR3 region has the DNA TGCAGCGTTGAACGGACAGAGCTAAACACTGAAGCTTTCTTT. Filled out from reference TRBV29-1 and TRBJ1-1, the complete variable domain reads SAVISQKPSRDICQRGTSLTIQCQVDSQVTMMFWYRQQPGQSLTLIATANQGSEATYESGFVIDKFPISRPNLTFSTLTVSNMSPEDSSIYLCSVERTELNTEAFFGQGTRLTVV.

In DNA, the CDR3 is TGCGCCAGCAGCTTGGCCGTCGGGGGTGCGGAGACCCAGTACTTC. Protein sequence: CASSLAVGGAETQYF. This sequence joins TRBV5-1 and TRBJ2-5; perhaps TRBD2 as D (6 bases). Germline loops: CDR1 SGHRS, CDR2 YFSETQ. The ends were cut back, 0 bases at V and 5 bases at J, with 14 bases in the middle. This CDR3 region has 15 residues. Looking up the rest from reference TRBV5-1 and TRBJ2-5 gives the full variable domain: KAGVTQTPRYLIKTRGQQVTLSCSPISGHRSVSWYQQTPGQGLQFLFEYFSETQRNKGNFPGRFSGRQFSNSRSEMNVSTLELGDSALYLCASSLAVGGAETQYFGPGTRLLVL.

The gene calls are TRBV4-3 and TRBJ2-4, with 9 bases fitting TRBD1. V was pared by 0 bases and J by 2 bases, with 14 bases of the junction left unmatched. The CDR3 contains 20 residues. Germline V gene sequence: CDR1 LGHNA, CDR2 YSLEER. CDR3 amino acids: CASSQDRTGGVISTKNIQYF. The CDR3 DNA reads as TGCGCCAGCAGCCAAGATCGAACAGGGGGCGTAATATCAACCAAAAACATTCAGTACTTC.